This T cell receptor (beta chain) was identified in a study of shared T cell receptors in the human thymus. Trimming shortened V by 3 bases and J by 0 bases, and 12 bases separated the two germline ends. This CDR3 has 17 residues. Germline-derived CDR1 and CDR2 are SGHAT and FQNNGV. Some clones are missing from TCRdb's copy, which holds only in-frame ones; the method was immunoSEQ multiplex PCR. The profile covers hundreds of thousands of clones, with around 89% appearing a single time and 0.0095% to 0.011% taken by the ten largest. This clone was counted only a few times. These records were also assigned to another study, of human thymus T cells. That work contributes: Thymus tissue was removed during corrective cardiac surgery.

The chain is built from TRBV11-2 and TRBJ2-6, with a tentative D call TRBD1 (6 bases). The clonotype comes from a boy less than two years old with a congenital heart defect. Sample: thymocytes. The CDR3 loop reads CASSFGQLASGANVLTF. In DNA, the CDR3 is TGTGCCAGCAGCTTCGGACAGTTAGCCTCTGGGGCCAACGTCCTGACTTTC.